This T cell receptor (beta chain) stems from a study of cytomegalovirus exposure and HLA in healthy donors. Study details: Early on, a data release was issued that held roughly 80 million unique TCRs from HLA-typed donors.

Broader study findings: Rare TCR sequences predominated, though certain public TCRs were found in many donors. Both high specificity and high sensitivity reportedly marked the classifier's diagnosis of cytomegalovirus status. It was shown in a later analysis that HLA-associated TCR beta chains were more clonally expanded than other, equally common chains.

The germline V gene has CDR1 MNHNS and CDR2 SASEGT. The V end was cut by 4 bases, the J end by 0 bases, with 10 bases between. The CDR3 runs 14 residues. Note on this clone: Antigen specificity is unknown.

The primer mix had 60 Vbeta and 13 Jbeta primers. Assay: immunoSEQ multiplex PCR; the TCRdb copy retains only in-frame clones and omits some. This sample carries approximately 110,000 clones, about 80% of them seen once, and the ten largest clones take around 3.6%. This sequence originates from a man in his forties in good health and CMV-seronegative. The chain is built from TRBV6-1 and TRBJ2-7; possibly TRBD1 for D (5 bases). Sequencing was performed on PBMCs. The CDR3 nucleotides are TGTGCCAGCAGTGCGACAGTGACCTCCTACGAGCAGTACTTC. Protein: CASSATVTSYEQYF.